Below are 2 T cell receptor beta chains sequenced from a single sample in a study of OX40 agonist ivuxolimab in advanced cancers. Sequenced by immunoSEQ multiplex PCR; TCRdb stores in-frame clones only, minus some. In the table there are 100,000 or so clones, around 96% of which are singletons. Sequencing was performed on CD4+ or CD8+ T cells sorted from blood, taken in a trial of the OX40 agonist ivuxolimab. These TCRs come from an adult with an advanced solid tumor such as melanoma, head and neck, liver or kidney cancer.

V is TRBV29-1 and J is TRBJ2-7; 8 positions agree with TRBD2. Trimming cost V 3 bases and J 0 bases; bases outside gene matches: 4. Germline V gene lookup returns CDR1 SQVTM and CDR2 ANQGSEA. This CDR3 has 14 residues. CDR3 sequence (DNA): TGCAGCGTTGAGGGGCGGGAGGACTCCTACGAGCAGTACTTC. This encodes CSVEGREDSYEQYF.

The chain couples TRBV5-1 to TRBJ2-1; 7 bases fit TRBD2. Germline V gene lookup returns CDR1 SGHRS and CDR2 YFSETQ. Losses at the gene ends were 0 bases for V and 4 bases for J; bases not matched to a gene: 7. The CDR3 is made up of 16 amino acids. CDR3 sequence reads: CASSLALADSYNEQFF. CDR3 bases: TGCGCCAGCAGCTTGGCGCTAGCGGATTCATACAATGAGCAGTTCTTC.